The next 12 T cell receptor beta chains were all read from a single sample in a study of blood T cell repertoires in COVID-19. Only in-frame clones appear in the TCRdb table, and some are missing; sequencing was by immunoSEQ multiplex PCR. The sample lists about 34,000 clones, roughly three quarters occurring once. Source material: peripheral blood. These receptors all stem from a human donor in a cohort sampled during active COVID-19.

The table lists this clone with a few counts. V gene TRBV14 combines with J gene TRBJ2-5; 8 bases align to TRBD2. CDR1 is SGHDN and CDR2 is FVKESK in the germline V gene. This CDR3 has 16 residues. J was trimmed by 1 base and V by 1 base; bases with no gene match: 5. The CDR3 nucleotides are TGTGCCAGCAGCCAAGTTAGCGGGACAATCCAAGAGACCCAGTACTTC. Protein sequence: CASSQVSGTIQETQYF.

The rearrangement links TRBV6-6 to TRBJ1-3; 7 nucleotides match TRBD1. CDR1 is MNHNY, CDR2 SVGAGI, per germline (reference sequence). V was clipped by 7 bases and J by 4 bases; unmatched bases: 13. The CDR3 runs 16 residues. DNA for the CDR3: TGTGCCAGCACCGGAGGGGGCCTTCCTTCCGGAAACACCATATATTTT. Translating it yields CASTGGGLPSGNTIYF.

V and J are TRBV5-6 and TRBJ1-1; a weak D match, TRBD1 (5 bases). V gave up 3 bases and J gave up 2 bases, with 17 bases separating them. Germline loops: CDR1 SGHDT, CDR2 YYEEEE. This CDR3 region has 16 residues. The CDR3: CASSSFSTALNTEAFF. CDR3 DNA sequence: TGTGCCAGCAGCTCGTTTTCGACAGCTTTAAACACTGAAGCTTTCTTT.

The chain employs TRBV4-3 and TRBJ2-1; a weak D match, TRBD2 (5 bases). Trimming took 3 bases from V and 5 from J, leaving 14 bases between them. CDR3 size: 15 residues. From germline, CDR1 is LGHNA and CDR2 YSLEER. In nucleotides, the CDR3 is TGCGCCAGCAGCCAGCAAAGGACTTCCCACAATGAGCAGTTCTTC. Amino acids: CASSQQRTSHNEQFF.

The CDR3 nucleotides are TGTGCCAGCAGCCCGCCCGGGACAGGGTACACCGGGGAGCTGTTTTTT. Its translation is CASSPPGTGYTGELFF. V gene TRBV7-9 combines with J gene TRBJ2-2, with 9 bases lining up with TRBD1. V shed 5 bases, J shed 3 bases, and the junction held 7 bases outside the gene matches. This CDR3 region has 16 residues. Germline V gives CDR1 SEHNR, CDR2 FQNEAQ (reference sequence). The complete variable domain, with remaining parts taken from reference TRBV7-9 and TRBJ2-2, reads DTGVSQNPRHKITKRGQNVTFRCDPISEHNRLYWYRQTLGQGPEFLTYFQNEAQLEKSRLLSDRFSAERPKGSFSTLEIQRTEQGDSAMYLCASSPPGTGYTGELFFGEGSRLTVL.

This chain joins TRBV7-6 and TRBJ2-7; possibly TRBD2 for D (6 bases). Germline V gene lookup returns CDR1 SGHVS and CDR2 FNYEAQ. V was pared by 5 bases and J by 4 bases, with 18 bases between. The CDR3 consists of 15 residues. For the CDR3, the DNA is TGTGCCAGCAGCGGAAGTAGCACCCGGGGGTACGAGCAGTACTTC. The encoded protein is CASSGSSTRGYEQYF.

This rearrangement joins TRBV5-8 to TRBJ2-1; 11 nucleotides line up with TRBD2. Per germline, CDR1 SGHTS and CDR2 YDEGEE. This CDR3 is built from 17 residues. Trimming removed 3 bases from V and 3 bases from J; junction bases left unmatched: 8. DNA of the CDR3: TGTGCCAGCAGCTCGGGGACTAGCGGACTACTCTACAATGAGCAGTTCTTC. The encoded protein is CASSSGTSGLLYNEQFF.

The gene calls are TRBV6-5 and TRBJ1-1; perhaps TRBD1 as D (5 bases). V was trimmed by 7 bases and J by 4 bases, leaving 19 bases between them. Germline CDR1 is MNHEY and CDR2 is SVGAGI. CDR3 size: 15 residues. CDR3 sequence (DNA): TGTGCCAGCACCGTGGGTGGGCAGGGAGGCACTGAAGCTTTCTTT. Residues: CASTVGGQGGTEAFF.

The chain carries TRBV28 and TRBJ1-1; D remains unclear. Trimming removed 6 bases from V and 0 bases from J, with 14 bases in between. This CDR3 has 15 residues. CDR1 and CDR2 (germline): MDHEN, SYDVKM. The CDR3 coding sequence is TGTGCCAGCAGAGGCCACGCGGGTATGAACACTGAAGCTTTCTTT. Protein sequence: CASRGHAGMNTEAFF.

The chain joins TRBV6-5 to TRBJ1-1, with TRBD1 as a possible D gene (6 bases). The germline CDR1 and CDR2 sequences are MNHEY and SVGAGI. V lost 7 bases and J lost 4, with 16 bases in between. The CDR3 is 14 residues long. CDR3 sequence (DNA): TGTGCCAGCAAATTTAGGGGAGGGGGCACTGAAGCTTTCTTT. Protein sequence: CASKFRGGGTEAFF.

The J gene is TRBJ1-1, the V gene TRBV10-1; 8 bases agree with TRBD1. Losses at the gene ends were 6 bases for V and 0 bases for J; bases not matched to a gene: 12. This CDR3 contains 17 residues. Germline V gene data show CDR1 as WNHNN and CDR2 as SYGVQD (reference sequence). The CDR3 DNA follows: TGCGCCAGCAGCGCAGGGGGCGCGAATCGTTTGAACACTGAAGCTTTCTTT. Its protein product is CASSAGGANRLNTEAFF.

DNA of the CDR3: TGTGCCAGCAGCTTTGCGGGACTAGCGGGCTCTCTAAAAGAGACCCAGTACTTC. Amino acids: CASSFAGLAGSLKETQYF. The rearrangement links TRBV11-2 to TRBJ2-5, with 12 bases that match TRBD2. CDR1 and CDR2 (germline): SGHAT, FQNNGV. The CDR3 is 18 amino acids. V trimming: 3 bases; J trimming: 3 bases; junction bases outside the gene matches: 11.